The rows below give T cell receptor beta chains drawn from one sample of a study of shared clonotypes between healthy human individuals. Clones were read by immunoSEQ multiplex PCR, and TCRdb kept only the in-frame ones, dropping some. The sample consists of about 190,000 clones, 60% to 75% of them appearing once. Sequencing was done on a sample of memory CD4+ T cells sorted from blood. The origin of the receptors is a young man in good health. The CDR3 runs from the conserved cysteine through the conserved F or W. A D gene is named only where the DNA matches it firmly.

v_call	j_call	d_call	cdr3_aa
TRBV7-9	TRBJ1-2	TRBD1	CASSLMTGDNGYTF
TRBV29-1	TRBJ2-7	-	CSVRTSGAGEQYF
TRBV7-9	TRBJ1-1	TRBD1	CASSRGQGLSEAFF
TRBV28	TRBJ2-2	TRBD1	CASSLTGTGTGELFF
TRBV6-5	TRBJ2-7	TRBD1	CASTGTGGYEQYF
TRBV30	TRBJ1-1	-	CAWVRGRTEAFF
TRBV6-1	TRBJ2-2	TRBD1	CASSESSGGTGELFF
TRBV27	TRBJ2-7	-	CASTRGGFPYEQYF
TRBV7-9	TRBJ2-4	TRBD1	CASSLEAGGVQYF
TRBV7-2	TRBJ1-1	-	CASSLNRDVGAFF
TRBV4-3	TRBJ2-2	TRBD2	CASSGGGRGSGELFF
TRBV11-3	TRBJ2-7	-	CASSAGYEQYF
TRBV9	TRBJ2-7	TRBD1	CASSGGTGNIHEQYF
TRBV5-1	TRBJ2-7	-	CASSLEVSYEQYF
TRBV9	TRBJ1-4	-	CASSPTHGGRLFF
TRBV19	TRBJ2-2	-	CASRLGGPGELFF
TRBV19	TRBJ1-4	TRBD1	CASRGQGLSSEKLFF
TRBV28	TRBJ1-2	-	CASSFRSHYGYTF
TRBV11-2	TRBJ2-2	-	CASSSIQGPGGELFF
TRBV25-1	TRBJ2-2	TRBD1	CASSDTGALDTGELFF
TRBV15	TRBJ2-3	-	CATSRTGTYTDTQYF
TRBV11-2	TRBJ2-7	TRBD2	CASSLTSGSGEQYF
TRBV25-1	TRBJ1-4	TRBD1	CASSARDRINEKLFF
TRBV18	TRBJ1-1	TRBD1	CASSPPDRGFRTEAFF
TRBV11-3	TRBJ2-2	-	CASSSGPTGELFF
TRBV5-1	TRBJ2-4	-	CASSQGVVDKNIQYF
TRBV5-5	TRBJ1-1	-	CASSLFGNAEAFF
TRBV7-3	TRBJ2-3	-	CASSPQVTDTQYF
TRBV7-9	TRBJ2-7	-	CASSLLQASYEQYF
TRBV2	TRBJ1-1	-	CASSRGPASEAFF
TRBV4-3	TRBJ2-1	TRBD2	CASSQDPLAGGSYNEQFF